The T cell receptor (beta chain) under discussion was sequenced for a study of blood T cells in healthy people across ages. Per germline, CDR1 SGDLS and CDR2 YYNGEE. This CDR3 comprises 12 residues. Using a J-beta primer mix together with a sample-barcoded 5' primer, a second PCR was run for 7 to 11 cycles. TCRdb reprocessed the 5' RACE reads with MiXCR, giving one entry per CDR3 protein. This table has about 500,000 distinct CDR3 sequences, around 24% appearing once. The data also belong to a second study, concerning T cells of mothers and their children.

This TCR derives from a boy between 10 and 17 years old in good health. Sequencing used blood. This rearrangement joins TRBV9 to TRBJ2-5; D remains ambiguous. The J call may be wrong; the DNA end is better matched by TRBJ2-1. CDR3 sequence (DNA): TGTGCCAGCAGCGTAGAGTGGGGAGAGCAGTTCTTC. Residues: CASSVEWGEQFF.